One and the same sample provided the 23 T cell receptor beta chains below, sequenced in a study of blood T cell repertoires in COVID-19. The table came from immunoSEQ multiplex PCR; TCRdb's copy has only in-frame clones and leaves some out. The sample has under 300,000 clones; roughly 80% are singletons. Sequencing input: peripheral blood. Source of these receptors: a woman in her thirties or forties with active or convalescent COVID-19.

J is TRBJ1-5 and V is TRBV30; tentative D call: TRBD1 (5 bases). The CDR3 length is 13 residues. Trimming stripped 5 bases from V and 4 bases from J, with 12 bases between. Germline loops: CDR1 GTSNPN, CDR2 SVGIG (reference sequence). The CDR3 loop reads CAWAPGGNQPQHF. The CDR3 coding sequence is TGTGCCTGGGCCCCTGGGGGGAATCAGCCCCAGCATTTT.

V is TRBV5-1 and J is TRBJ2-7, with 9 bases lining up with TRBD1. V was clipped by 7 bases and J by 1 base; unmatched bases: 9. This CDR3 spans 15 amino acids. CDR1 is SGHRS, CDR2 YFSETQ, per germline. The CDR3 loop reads CASGQQGQGSYEQYF. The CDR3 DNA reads TGCGCCAGCGGGCAGCAGGGACAGGGTTCCTACGAGCAGTACTTC. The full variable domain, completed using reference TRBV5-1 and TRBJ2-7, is KAGVTQTPRYLIKTRGQQVTLSCSPISGHRSVSWYQQTPGQGLQFLFEYFSETQRNKGNFPGRFSGRQFSNSRSEMNVSTLELGDSALYLCASGQQGQGSYEQYFGPGTRLTVT.

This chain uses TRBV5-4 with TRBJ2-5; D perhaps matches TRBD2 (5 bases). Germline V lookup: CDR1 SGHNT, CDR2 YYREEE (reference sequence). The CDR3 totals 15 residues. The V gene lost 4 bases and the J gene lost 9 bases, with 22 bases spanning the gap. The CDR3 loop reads CASSQTGEKSGAQYF. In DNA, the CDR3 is TGTGCCAGCAGCCAGACCGGGGAGAAGTCCGGGGCCCAGTACTTC.

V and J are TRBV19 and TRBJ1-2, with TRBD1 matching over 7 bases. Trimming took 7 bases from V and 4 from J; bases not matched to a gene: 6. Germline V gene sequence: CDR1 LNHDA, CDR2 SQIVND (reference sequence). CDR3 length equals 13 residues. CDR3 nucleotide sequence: TGTGCCAGTACCCCGACAGGGATCTATGGCTACACCTTC. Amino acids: CASTPTGIYGYTF.

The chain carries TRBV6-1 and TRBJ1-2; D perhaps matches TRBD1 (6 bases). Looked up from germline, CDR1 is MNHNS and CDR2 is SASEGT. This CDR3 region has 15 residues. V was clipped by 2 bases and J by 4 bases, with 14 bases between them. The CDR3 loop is CASSEWGHPFYGYTF. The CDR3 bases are TGTGCCAGCAGTGAATGGGGACATCCCTTCTATGGCTACACCTTC.

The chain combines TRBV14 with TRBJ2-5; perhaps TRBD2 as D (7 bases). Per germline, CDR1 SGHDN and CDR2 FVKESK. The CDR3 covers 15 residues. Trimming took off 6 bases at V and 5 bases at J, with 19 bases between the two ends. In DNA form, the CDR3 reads TGTGCCAGCAGTCGGGGGGCTTTAAAAGGGGAGACCCAGTACTTC. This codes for CASSRGALKGETQYF.

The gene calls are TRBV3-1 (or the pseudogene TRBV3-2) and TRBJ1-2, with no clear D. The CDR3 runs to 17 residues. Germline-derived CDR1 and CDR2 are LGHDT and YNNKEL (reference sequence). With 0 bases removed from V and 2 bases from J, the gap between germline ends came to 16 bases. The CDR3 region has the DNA TGTGCCAGCAGCCAAGACTATTACGGCTTAGCAAACTATGGCTACACCTTC. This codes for CASSQDYYGLANYGYTF.

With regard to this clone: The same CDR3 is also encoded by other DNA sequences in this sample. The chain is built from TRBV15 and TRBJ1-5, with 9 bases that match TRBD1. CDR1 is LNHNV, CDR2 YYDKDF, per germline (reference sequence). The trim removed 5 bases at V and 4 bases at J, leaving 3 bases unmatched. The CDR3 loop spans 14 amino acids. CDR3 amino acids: CATSRDRVNQPQHF. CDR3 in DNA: TGTGCCACCAGCCGGGACAGGGTAAATCAGCCCCAGCATTTT.

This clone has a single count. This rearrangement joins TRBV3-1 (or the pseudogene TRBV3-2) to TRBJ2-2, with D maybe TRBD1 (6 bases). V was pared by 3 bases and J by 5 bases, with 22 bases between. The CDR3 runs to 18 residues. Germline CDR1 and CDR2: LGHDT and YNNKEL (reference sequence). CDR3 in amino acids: CASSHERDIILPTGELFF. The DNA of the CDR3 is TGTGCCAGCAGCCACGAACGGGACATCATATTACCGACCGGGGAGCTGTTTTTT.

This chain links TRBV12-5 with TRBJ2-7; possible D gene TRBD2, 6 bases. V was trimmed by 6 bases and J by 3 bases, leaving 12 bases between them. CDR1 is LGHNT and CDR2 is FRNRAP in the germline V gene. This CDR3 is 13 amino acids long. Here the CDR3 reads CASGFRGNYEQYF. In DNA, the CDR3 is TGTGCTAGTGGCTTCCGGGGGAACTACGAGCAGTACTTC. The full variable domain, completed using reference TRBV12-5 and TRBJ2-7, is DARVTQTPRHKVTEMGQEVTMRCQPILGHNTVFWYRQTMMQGLELLAYFRNRAPLDDSGMPKDRFSAEMPDATLATLKIQPSEPRDSAVYFCASGFRGNYEQYFGPGTRLTVT.

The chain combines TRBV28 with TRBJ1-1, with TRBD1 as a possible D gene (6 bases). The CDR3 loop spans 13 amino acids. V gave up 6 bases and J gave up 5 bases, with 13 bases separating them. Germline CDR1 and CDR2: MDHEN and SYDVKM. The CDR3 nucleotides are TGTGCCAGCAGACTACAGGGTGGGACTGAAGCTTTCTTT. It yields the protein CASRLQGGTEAFF.

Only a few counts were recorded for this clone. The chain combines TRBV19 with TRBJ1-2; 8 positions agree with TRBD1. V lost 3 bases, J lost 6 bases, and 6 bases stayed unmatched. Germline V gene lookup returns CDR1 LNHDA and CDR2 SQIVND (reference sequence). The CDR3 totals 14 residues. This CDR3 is CASSMRGQGNGYTF. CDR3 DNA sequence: TGTGCCAGTAGTATGAGAGGACAGGGAAATGGCTACACCTTC.

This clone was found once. The CDR3 DNA follows: TGTGCCAGCAGCCAGGGACTAGCGGGTTACAATGAGCAGTTCTTC. This translates into CASSQGLAGYNEQFF. This chain connects TRBV9 to TRBJ2-1, with 12 positions matching TRBD2. The germline V gene has CDR1 SGDLS and CDR2 YYNGEE. The junction had 3 bases not matched to a gene; V was cut back by 4 bases and J by 4 bases. The CDR3 loop spans 15 amino acids.

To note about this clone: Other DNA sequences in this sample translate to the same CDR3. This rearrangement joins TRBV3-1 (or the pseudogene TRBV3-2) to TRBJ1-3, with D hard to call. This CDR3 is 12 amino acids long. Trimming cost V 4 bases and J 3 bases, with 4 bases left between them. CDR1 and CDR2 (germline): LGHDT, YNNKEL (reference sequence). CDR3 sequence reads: CASSPRGNTIYF. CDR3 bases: TGTGCCAGCAGCCCCCGTGGAAACACCATATATTTT.

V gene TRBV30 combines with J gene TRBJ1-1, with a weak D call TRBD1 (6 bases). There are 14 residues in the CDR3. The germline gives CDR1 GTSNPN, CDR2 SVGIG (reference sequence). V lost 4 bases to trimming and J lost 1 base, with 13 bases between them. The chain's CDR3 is CAWNRGAGNTEAFF. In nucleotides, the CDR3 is TGTGCCTGGAACCGGGGGGCGGGGAACACTGAAGCTTTCTTT.

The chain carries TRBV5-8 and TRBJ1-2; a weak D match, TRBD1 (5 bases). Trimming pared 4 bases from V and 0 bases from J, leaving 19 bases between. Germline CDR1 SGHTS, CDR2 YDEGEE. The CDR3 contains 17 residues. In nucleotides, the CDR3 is TGTGCCAGCAGCCGAAGGACATGGGAAGGGGCTAACTATGGCTACACCTTC. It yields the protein CASSRRTWEGANYGYTF. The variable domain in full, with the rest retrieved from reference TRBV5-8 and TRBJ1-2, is EAGVTQSPTHLIKTRGQQATLRCSPISGHTSVYWYQQALGLGLQFLLWYDEGEERNRGNFPPRFSGRQFPNYSSELNVNALELEDSALYLCASSRRTWEGANYGYTFGSGTRLTVV.

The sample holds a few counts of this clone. The CDR3 reads CASSDPGGGSYTF. DNA of the CDR3: TGTGCCAGCAGTGATCCGGGGGGGGGCAGCTACACCTTC. The chain recombines TRBV6-1 with TRBJ1-2, with D possibly being TRBD1 (6 bases). The CDR3 is made up of 13 amino acids. The germline V gene has CDR1 MNHNS and CDR2 SASEGT. The ends were cut back, 3 bases at V and 9 bases at J, with 14 bases in the middle.

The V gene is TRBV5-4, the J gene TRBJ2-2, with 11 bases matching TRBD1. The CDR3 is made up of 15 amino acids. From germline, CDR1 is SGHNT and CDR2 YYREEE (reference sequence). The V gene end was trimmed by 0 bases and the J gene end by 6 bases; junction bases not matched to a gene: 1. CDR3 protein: CASSLGDRGSGELFF. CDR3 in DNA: TGTGCCAGCAGCTTGGGGGACAGGGGGTCCGGGGAGCTGTTTTTT.

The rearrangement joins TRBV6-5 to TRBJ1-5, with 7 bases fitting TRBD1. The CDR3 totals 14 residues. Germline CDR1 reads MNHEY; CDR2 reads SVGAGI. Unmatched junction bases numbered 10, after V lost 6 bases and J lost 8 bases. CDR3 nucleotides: TGTGCCAGCAGCGGTAACAGGGGCTCGGAGCCCCAGCATTTT. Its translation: CASSGNRGSEPQHF.

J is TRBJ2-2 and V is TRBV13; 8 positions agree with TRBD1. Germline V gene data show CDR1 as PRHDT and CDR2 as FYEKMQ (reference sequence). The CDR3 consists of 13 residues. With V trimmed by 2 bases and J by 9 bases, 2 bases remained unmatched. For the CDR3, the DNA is TGTGCCAGCAGCTTAAGGACAGGGTGGGAGCTGTTTTTT. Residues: CASSLRTGWELFF.

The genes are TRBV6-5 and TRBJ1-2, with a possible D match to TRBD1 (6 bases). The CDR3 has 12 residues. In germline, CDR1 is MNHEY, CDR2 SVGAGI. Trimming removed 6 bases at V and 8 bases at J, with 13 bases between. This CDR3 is CASRPAGTGYTF. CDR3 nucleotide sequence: TGTGCCAGCAGACCAGCAGGGACAGGCTACACCTTC.

The CDR3 DNA reads TGTGCCAGCAGCCCCACAGACAGGGGGCGACAGCCCCAGCATTTT. Translation: CASSPTDRGRQPQHF. This chain joins TRBV7-8 and TRBJ1-5; 10 bases map to TRBD1. The CDR3 is made up of 15 amino acids. V lost 5 bases to trimming and J lost 7 bases; unmatched junction nucleotides: 8. Germline V gives CDR1 SGHVS, CDR2 FQNEAQ.

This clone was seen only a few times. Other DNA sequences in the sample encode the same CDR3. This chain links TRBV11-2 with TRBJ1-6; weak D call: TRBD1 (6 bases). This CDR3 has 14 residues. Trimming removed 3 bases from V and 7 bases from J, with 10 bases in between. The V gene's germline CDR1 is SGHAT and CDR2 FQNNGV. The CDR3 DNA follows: TGTGCCAGCAGCTTTTCAGGGGACAATTCACCCCTCCACTTT. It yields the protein CASSFSGDNSPLHF.